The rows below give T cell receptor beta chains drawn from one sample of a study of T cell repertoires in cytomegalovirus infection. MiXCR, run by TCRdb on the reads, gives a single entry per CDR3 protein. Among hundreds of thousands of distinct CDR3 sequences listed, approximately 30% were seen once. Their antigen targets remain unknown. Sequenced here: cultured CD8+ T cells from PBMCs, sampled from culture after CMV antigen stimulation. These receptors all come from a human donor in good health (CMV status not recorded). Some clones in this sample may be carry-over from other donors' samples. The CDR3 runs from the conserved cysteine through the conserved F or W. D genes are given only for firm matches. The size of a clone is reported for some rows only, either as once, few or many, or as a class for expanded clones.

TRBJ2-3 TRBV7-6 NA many CASSLSVLATDTQYF TGTGCCAGCAGCTTAAGTGTGCTCGCGACAGATACGCAGTATTTT
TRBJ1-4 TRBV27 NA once CASSLFRLNEKLFF TGTGCCAGCAGTTTATTCCGCCTTAATGAAAAACTGTTTTTT
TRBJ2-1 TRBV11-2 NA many CASKSTGYSPLSSYNEQFF TGTGCCAGCAAATCTACGGGATACTCGCCTCTGAGCTCCTACAATGAGCAGTTCTTC
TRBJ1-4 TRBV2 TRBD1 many CASSETLTGADEKLFF TGTGCCAGCAGTGAAACCCTGACAGGGGCTGATGAAAAACTGTTTTTT
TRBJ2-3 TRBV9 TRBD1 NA CASSVVRGLDTDTQYF TGTGCCAGCAGCGTAGTGAGGGGGCTGGACACAGATACGCAGTATTTT
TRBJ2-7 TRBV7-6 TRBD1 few CASSLYATGNYEQYF TGTGCCAGCAGCTTATACGCGACAGGGAACTACGAGCAGTACTTC
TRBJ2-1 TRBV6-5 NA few CASSYVIQSPYNEQFF TGTGCCAGCAGTTACGTAATCCAGAGCCCCTACAATGAGCAGTTCTTC
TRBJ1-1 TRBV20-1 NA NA CSARDDRGSEAFF TGCAGTGCTAGAGATGATAGGGGCTCTGAAGCTTTCTTT
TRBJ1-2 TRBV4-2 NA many CASSQEPPGGTNYGYTF TGTGCCAGCAGCCAAGAACCGCCCGGAGGGACGAACTATGGCTACACCTTC
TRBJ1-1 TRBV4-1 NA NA CASSQDTGGARAEAFF TGCGCCAGCAGCCAAGATACGGGGGGCGCAAGGGCTGAAGCTTTCTTT
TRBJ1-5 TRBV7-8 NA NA CASSLADASNQPQHF TGTGCCAGCAGCTTAGCTGACGCTAGCAATCAGCCCCAGCATTTT
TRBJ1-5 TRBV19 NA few CASSASRGSGQPQHF TGTGCCAGTAGTGCCAGCCGAGGTAGCGGACAGCCCCAGCATTTT
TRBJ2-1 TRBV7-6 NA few CASTRGGASSYNEQFF TGTGCCAGCACCCGAGGGGGGGCCAGCTCCTACAATGAGCAGTTCTTC
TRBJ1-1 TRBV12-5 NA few CASGLGEAFF TGTGCTAGTGGTTTGGGTGAAGCTTTCTTT
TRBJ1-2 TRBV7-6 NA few CASSLSRAGYYGYTF TGTGCCAGCAGCTTATCCAGGGCGGGATACTATGGCTACACCTTC
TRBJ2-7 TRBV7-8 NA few CASTPGLYEQYF TGTGCCAGCACCCCAGGACTCTACGAGCAGTACTTC
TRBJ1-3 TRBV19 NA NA CAGSPGLFSGNTIYF TGTGCCGGTAGCCCCGGACTGTTCTCTGGAAACACCATATATTTT
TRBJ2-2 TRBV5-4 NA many CASSLSVTGELFF TGTGCCAGCAGCTTGAGTGTGACCGGGGAGCTGTTTTTT
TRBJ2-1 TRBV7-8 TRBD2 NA CASSLPSGGANEQFF TGTGCCAGCAGCTTACCTAGCGGGGGGGCGAATGAGCAGTTCTTC
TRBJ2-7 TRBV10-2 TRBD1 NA CASSDGRGRFEQYF TGCGCCAGCAGTGATGGCAGGGGGCGATTCGAGCAGTACTTC
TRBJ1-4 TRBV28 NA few CASSEGRLKRDEKLFF TGTGCCAGCAGTGAGGGTCGGTTAAAACGAGATGAAAAACTGTTTTTT
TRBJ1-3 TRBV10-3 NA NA CAISDRQFDRSGNTIYF TGTGCCATCAGTGATAGACAATTTGACAGATCTGGAAACACCATATATTTT
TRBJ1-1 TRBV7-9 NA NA CASSPKDSSYTEAFF TGTGCCAGCAGCCCGAAGGACAGTAGTTACACTGAAGCTTTCTTT
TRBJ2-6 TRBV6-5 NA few CASSYRVQGRSGANVLTF TGTGCCAGCAGTTATCGTGTCCAGGGCCGCTCTGGGGCCAACGTCCTGACTTTC
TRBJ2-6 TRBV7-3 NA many CASRVVQDHSGANVLTF TGTGCCAGCAGAGTCGTGCAGGACCACTCTGGGGCCAACGTCCTGACTTTC
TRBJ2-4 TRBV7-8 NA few CASSLASWALAKNIQYF TGTGCCAGCAGCTTAGCCAGTTGGGCCTTAGCCAAAAACATTCAGTACTTC
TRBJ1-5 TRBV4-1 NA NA CASSQDPAQPQHF TGCGCCAGCAGCCAAGATCCGGCCCAGCCCCAGCATTTT
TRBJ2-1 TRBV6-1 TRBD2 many CASSDPSSGGTLDNEQFF TGTGCCAGCAGTGATCCGTCTAGCGGGGGAACCCTGGACAATGAGCAGTTCTTC
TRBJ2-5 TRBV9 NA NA CASSVVDRGRETQYF TGTGCCAGCAGCGTAGTCGACCGGGGACGAGAGACCCAGTACTTC
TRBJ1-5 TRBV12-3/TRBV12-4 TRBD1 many CASSLTGQGNQPQHF TGTGCCAGCAGCCTAACGGGACAGGGTAATCAGCCCCAGCATTTT
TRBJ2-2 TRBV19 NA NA CASSDDGTGELFF TGTGCCAGTAGTGACGACGGGACCGGGGAGCTGTTTTTT